This T cell receptor (beta chain) came from a study of OX40 agonist ivuxolimab in advanced cancers. The germline CDR1 and CDR2 sequences are PRHDT and FYEKMQ (reference sequence). The V gene lost 0 bases and the J gene lost 3 bases, with 12 bases spanning the gap. There are 17 residues in the CDR3. Sequenced by immunoSEQ multiplex PCR; TCRdb stores in-frame clones only, minus some. The sample has tens of thousands of clones, roughly 91% seen once. The sample consisted of CD4+ or CD8+ T cells sorted from blood, taken in a trial of the OX40 agonist ivuxolimab. The sequence derives from an adult with an advanced solid tumor such as melanoma, head and neck, liver or kidney cancer. The chain employs TRBV13 and TRBJ2-6, with D maybe TRBD1 (6 bases). The CDR3 here is CASSLGQGRVGANVLTF. CDR3 nucleotides: TGTGCCAGCAGCTTAGGACAGGGTCGAGTTGGGGCCAACGTCCTGACTTTC.